One and the same sample provided the 21 T cell receptor beta chains below, sequenced in a study of blood T cells in healthy people across ages. A sample-barcoded 5' primer and a J-beta primer mix were used in a second PCR of roughly 7 to 12 cycles. TCRdb ran MiXCR on the 5' RACE reads and lists one entry per CDR3 protein. The sample records 450,000 to 700,000 distinct CDR3 sequences, about 26% being singletons. The sequenced sample was blood. These receptors came from a woman aged 70-85 years in good health.

The sample holds a few counts of this clonotype. Because the CDR3 is missing its conserved closing phenylalanine or tryptophan, this is likely a read error. The V gene is TRBV25-1, the J gene TRBJ1-2, with D possibly TRBD1 on 5 matching bases. Trimming left V 4 bases short and J 11 bases short, with 17 bases between. The CDR3 runs to 13 residues. From germline, CDR1 is MGHDK and CDR2 SYGVNS. CDR3 residues: CASSGFDREGYTL. CDR3 coding DNA: TGTGCCAGCAGTGGTTTTGACCGGGAGGGGTACACCCTC.

This clonotype has just a few counts. At one boundary the junction diverges from the germline segment, which might be a read error. The chain joins TRBV14 to TRBJ2-4, with 11 bases aligning to TRBD2. The CDR3 length is 17 residues. Germline CDR1 reads SGHDN; CDR2 reads FVKESK. The CDR3 nucleotides read TGTGCCACCGGAGAAGGGGGTAGCGGGGGGGTATTGGACATTCGGTACTTC. It encodes CATGEGGSGGVLDIRYF.

Remarks on this clonotype: The CDR3 does not close with the conserved phenylalanine or tryptophan, likely indicating a read error. This chain joins TRBV25-1 and TRBJ2-2; D uncertain. The CDR3 totals 13 residues. Germline V gene sequence: CDR1 MGHDK, CDR2 SYGVNS. V was trimmed by 7 bases and J by 5 bases, leaving 11 bases between them. CDR3 sequence (DNA): TGTGCCAGCACTCGAGACGGAACCGGGGAGCTGTTTCTT. This codes for CASTRDGTGELFL.

There are a few counts of this clonotype. The chain recombines TRBV20-1 with TRBJ1-1, with 8 bases fitting TRBD1. The CDR3 sequence is 14 residues long. The trim removed 1 base at V and 0 bases at J, leaving 1 base unmatched. Germline V gene sequence: CDR1 DFQATT, CDR2 SNEGSKA (reference sequence). CDR3 residues: CSARVDRVNTEAFF. CDR3 nucleotides: TGCAGTGCTAGAGTGGACAGGGTGAACACTGAAGCTTTCTTT.

The sample holds many counts of this clonotype. The genes are TRBV19 and TRBJ1-5; TRBD1 might be the D (5 bases). V was trimmed by 5 bases and J by 6 bases, leaving 17 bases between them. The CDR3 contains 15 residues. Germline loops: CDR1 LNHDA, CDR2 SQIVND (reference sequence). The CDR3 reads CASSQISSGGQPQHF. The CDR3 coding sequence is TGTGCCAGTAGTCAAATTTCAAGTGGGGGTCAGCCCCAGCATTTT.

The chain carries TRBV7-2 and TRBJ1-2; 7 bases are shared with TRBD1. The V gene's germline CDR1 is SGHTA and CDR2 FQGNSA. The V gene end was trimmed by 4 bases and the J gene end by 10 bases; junction bases not matched to a gene: 12. The CDR3 sequence is 14 residues long. The DNA for the CDR3 is TGTGCCAGCAGCTCGGAATGGACAGGTTTGGACTACACCTTC. It encodes CASSSEWTGLDYTF.

In nucleotides, the CDR3 is TGTGCCACCAGTGACCCTGCGGGGCGGAACAATGAGCAGTTCTTC. Translating it yields CATSDPAGRNNEQFF. The chain employs TRBV24-1 and TRBJ2-7, with D perhaps TRBD2 (6 bases). The J call may be faulty, since TRBJ2-1 better matches the DNA end. The CDR3 length is 15 residues. Germline loops: CDR1 KGHDR, CDR2 SFDVKD.

This chain joins TRBV3-1 and TRBJ2-5; no reliable D call. The CDR3 runs 12 residues. Trimming removed 2 bases at V and 5 bases at J, with 6 bases between. Germline V gives CDR1 LGHDT, CDR2 YNNKEL (reference sequence). CDR3 protein: CASSQQLETQYF. The CDR3 DNA is TGTGCCAGCAGCCAACAACTCGAGACCCAGTACTTC.

This clonotype has a handful of counts. The genes are TRBV6-6 and TRBJ2-7; 10 positions match TRBD2. The junction had 9 bases not matched to a gene; V was cut back by 6 bases and J by 4 bases. Per the germline V gene, CDR1 is MNHNY and CDR2 is SVGAGI (reference sequence). The CDR3 consists of 15 residues. CDR3 DNA: TGTGCCAGCAGCCCCCGGGGTAGCGGGGGGTACGAGCAGTACTTC. It yields the protein CASSPRGSGGYEQYF.

The CDR3 nucleotides are TGTGCCCGCGGACCCAGCACAGATACGCAGTATTTT. Its translation is CARGPSTDTQYF. J is TRBJ2-3 and V is TRBV7-2; D not certain. The germline V and J ends were trimmed by 11 bases and 0 bases, with 9 bases remaining between them. Germline CDR1 is SGHTA and CDR2 is FQGNSA. This CDR3 is 12 amino acids long.

The chain carries TRBV6-6 and TRBJ1-2; D not certain. The CDR3 length is 16 residues. Germline V gives CDR1 MNHNY, CDR2 SVGAGI (reference sequence). Trimming pared 3 bases from V and 1 base from J, leaving 15 bases between. CDR3 sequence: CASSYSGTSLNYGYTF. The CDR3 DNA reads as TGTGCCAGCAGTTATAGTGGTACCTCCCTTAACTATGGCTACACCTTC.

V gene TRBV7-9 combines with J gene TRBJ1-1, with D perhaps TRBD1 (6 bases). V lost 5 bases and J 3 bases, leaving 16 bases between the germline ends. This CDR3 region has 15 residues. CDR1 is SEHNR, CDR2 FQNEAQ, per germline (reference sequence). The CDR3 DNA reads TGTGCCAGCAGCGCCCTGGGGGGCGGGTACACTGAAGCTTTCTTT. The encoded protein is CASSALGGGYTEAFF.

The CDR3 nucleotides read TGTGCCAGCAGCTTTCGGGTAAATGAGCAGTTCTTC. Protein product: CASSFRVNEQFF. The chain has TRBV7-2 and TRBJ2-5; D remains ambiguous. The J call could be wrong; TRBJ2-1 is a better fit for the DNA end. Per the germline V gene, CDR1 is SGHTA and CDR2 is FQGNSA. This CDR3 comprises 12 residues.

The rearrangement links TRBV20-1 to TRBJ2-1; 10 bases are a match to TRBD1. This CDR3 has 15 amino acids. The V gene end was trimmed by 6 bases and the J gene end by 4 bases; junction bases not matched to a gene: 9. Germline CDR1 DFQATT, CDR2 SNEGSKA (reference sequence). CDR3 coding DNA: TGCAGTGCATCCGACAGGGGGCGAGATTACAATGAGCAGTTCTTC. It specifies CSASDRGRDYNEQFF.

This clonotype has a count of ten or more. The junction departs from germline at one end; a sequencing error may be responsible. V gene TRBV12-3 or TRBV12-4 combines with J gene TRBJ2-7; D is uncertain. There are 12 residues in the CDR3. The CDR3 sequence: CASSPGPYEQYF. The CDR3 nucleotides read TGCGCCAGCAGCCCCGGACCCTACGAGCAGTACTTC.

The J gene is TRBJ1-1, the V gene TRBV7-9; 9 nucleotides line up with TRBD1. Germline V lookup: CDR1 SEHNR, CDR2 FQNEAQ (reference sequence). The trim removed 5 bases at V and 11 bases at J, leaving 6 bases unmatched. The CDR3 spans 12 residues. In nucleotides, the CDR3 is TGTGCCAGCAGCATCCGGGACAGGGTTGCTTTCTTT. It is translated as CASSIRDRVAFF.

Only a few counts were recorded for this clonotype. This chain connects TRBV3-1 to TRBJ2-3; 7 positions agree with TRBD2. Germline trimming cut 0 bases from V and 7 bases from J; bases unmatched to any gene: 10. This CDR3 has 16 residues. Germline V gene sequence: CDR1 LGHDT, CDR2 YNNKEL (reference sequence). The CDR3 loop reads CASSQDSSGERYTQYF. The CDR3 coding sequence is TGTGCCAGCAGCCAAGATTCCAGCGGGGAACGATATACGCAGTATTTT.

The chain carries TRBV4-2 and TRBJ2-1; D is possibly TRBD1 (5 bases). CDR3 length: 12 amino acids. Germline CDR1 is LGHNA and CDR2 is YNFKEQ. V lost 4 bases, J lost 7 bases, and 8 bases lay in between. CDR3 nucleotides: TGTGCCAGCAGCCCGGACACTAATGAGCAGTTCTTC. Translated: CASSPDTNEQFF.

The chain combines TRBV19 with TRBJ1-4, with D possibly being TRBD1 (5 bases). Trimming removed 4 bases at V and 1 base at J, with 13 bases between. CDR3 size: 16 residues. Per germline, CDR1 LNHDA and CDR2 SQIVND (reference sequence). The CDR3 DNA is TGTGCCAGTAGTAATTCGCTCAGGGAAACTAATGAAAAACTGTTTTTT. This gives the protein CASSNSLRETNEKLFF.

This clonotype was recorded only once. Written as DNA, the CDR3 is TGTGCCAGCAGCCATATACGGGGCCACGAGCAGTACTTC. Amino acid sequence: CASSHIRGHEQYF. The chain uses TRBV3-1 and TRBJ2-7; D is perhaps TRBD1 or TRBD2 (5 bases each). Between the trimmed V and J ends, which lost 3 bases and 5 bases, there was a span of 11 bases. CDR3 size: 13 residues. Germline V gives CDR1 LGHDT, CDR2 YNNKEL (reference sequence).

The gene calls are TRBV18 and TRBJ2-3; D might be TRBD1 or TRBD2, each matching 6 bases. In germline, CDR1 is KGHSH, CDR2 LQKENI. Trimming left V 2 bases short and J 5 bases short, with 11 bases between. This CDR3 is built from 14 residues. The DNA of the CDR3 is TGTGCCAGCTCACCAACGGGGGCGGGAGATACGCAGTATTTT. It is translated as CASSPTGAGDTQYF.